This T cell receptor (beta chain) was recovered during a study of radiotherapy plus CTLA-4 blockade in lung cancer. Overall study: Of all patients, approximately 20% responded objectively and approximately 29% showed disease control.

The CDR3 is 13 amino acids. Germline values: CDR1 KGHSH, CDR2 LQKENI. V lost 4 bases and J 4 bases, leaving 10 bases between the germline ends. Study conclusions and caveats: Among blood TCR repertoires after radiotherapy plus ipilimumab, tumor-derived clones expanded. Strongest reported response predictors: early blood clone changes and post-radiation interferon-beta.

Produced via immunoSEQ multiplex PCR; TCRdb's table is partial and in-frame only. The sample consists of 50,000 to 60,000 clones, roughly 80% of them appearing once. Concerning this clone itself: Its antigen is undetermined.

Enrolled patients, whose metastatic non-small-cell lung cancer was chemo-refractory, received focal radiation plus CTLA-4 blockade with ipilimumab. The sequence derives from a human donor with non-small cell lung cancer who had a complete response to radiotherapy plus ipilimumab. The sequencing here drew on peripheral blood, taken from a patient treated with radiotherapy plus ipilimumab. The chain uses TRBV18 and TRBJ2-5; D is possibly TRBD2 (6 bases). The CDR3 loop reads CASSRGGGETQYF. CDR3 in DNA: TGTGCCAGCTCACGGGGAGGCGGAGAGACCCAGTACTTC. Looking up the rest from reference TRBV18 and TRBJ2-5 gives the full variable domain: NAGVMQNPRHLVRRRGQEARLRCSPMKGHSHVYWYRQLPEEGLKFMVYLQKENIIDESGMPKERFSAEFPKEGPSILRIQQVVRGDSAAYFCASSRGGGETQYFGPGTRLLVL.